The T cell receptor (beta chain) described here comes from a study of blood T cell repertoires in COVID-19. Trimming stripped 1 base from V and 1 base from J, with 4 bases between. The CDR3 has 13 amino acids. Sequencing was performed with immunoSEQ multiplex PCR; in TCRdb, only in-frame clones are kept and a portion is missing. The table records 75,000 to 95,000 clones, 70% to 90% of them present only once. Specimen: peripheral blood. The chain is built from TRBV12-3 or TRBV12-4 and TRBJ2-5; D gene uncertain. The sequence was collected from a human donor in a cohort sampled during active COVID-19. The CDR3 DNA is TGTGCCAGCAGTTTAGGACTCCAAGAGACCCAGTACTTC. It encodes CASSLGLQETQYF.